Below are 13 T cell receptor beta chains sequenced from a single sample in a study of T cell responses to AZD1222 COVID-19 vaccine. Produced via immunoSEQ multiplex PCR; TCRdb's table is partial and in-frame only. Of more than 140,000 clones in the sample, around 88% were seen once. The sequences come from peripheral blood, collected on day 0 of AZD1222 vaccination. These receptors all stem from an adult in good health.

The rearrangement joins TRBV2 to TRBJ1-4; TRBD1 matches 8 bases. The CDR3 has 13 residues. Germline V lookup: CDR1 SNHLY, CDR2 FYNNEI. V was pared by 8 bases and J by 7 bases, with 6 bases of the junction left unmatched. The CDR3: CASEDRDIEKLFF. The CDR3 bases are TGTGCCAGCGAGGACAGGGATATTGAAAAACTGTTTTTT.

The CDR3 sequence: CASSLVGGLRGTEAFF. CDR3 in DNA: TGTGCCAGCAGCTTAGTCGGGGGGCTTCGGGGCACTGAAGCTTTCTTT. The rearrangement joins TRBV11-1 to TRBJ1-1; weak D call: TRBD1 (6 bases). This CDR3 is built from 16 residues. CDR1 and CDR2 from the germline V gene are SGHAT and FQDESV (reference sequence). V shed 1 base and J shed 4 bases, with 16 bases lying between them.

V usage is TRBV28 and J usage is TRBJ1-5; D not resolved. Trimming took 6 bases from V and 2 from J, leaving 8 bases between them. The V gene's germline CDR1 is MDHEN and CDR2 SYDVKM. The CDR3 has 13 residues. CDR3 in DNA: TGTGCCAGCAGCCGTAGGGGCAATCAGCCCCAGCATTTT. Translating gives CASSRRGNQPQHF. The whole variable domain, remainder taken from reference TRBV28 and TRBJ1-5, is DVKVTQSSRYLVKRTGEKVFLECVQDMDHENMFWYRQDPGLGLRLIYFSYDVKMKEKGDIPEGYSVSREKKERFSLILESASTNQTSMYLCASSRRGNQPQHFGDGTRLSIL.

CDR3 bases: TGTGCCAGCAGTGAACCCCCCAGAGGCAATCAGCCCCAGCATTTT. It specifies CASSEPPRGNQPQHF. The genes are TRBV6-1 and TRBJ1-5; D unclear. The CDR3 has 15 residues. Trimming pared 2 bases from V and 2 bases from J, leaving 10 bases between. CDR1 is MNHNS and CDR2 is SASEGT in the germline V gene.

This clone was seen more than once but under ten times. The V gene is TRBV25-1, the J gene TRBJ2-2; no firm D call. The germline gives CDR1 MGHDK, CDR2 SYGVNS. The CDR3 covers 14 residues. Trimming pared 4 bases from V and 6 bases from J, leaving 12 bases between. CDR3: CASSVGAFPGELFF. CDR3 bases: TGTGCCAGCAGTGTGGGCGCATTTCCCGGGGAGCTGTTTTTT.

The genes are TRBV7-2 and TRBJ2-1; D is perhaps TRBD2 (6 bases). This CDR3 has 13 residues. V was trimmed by 6 bases and J by 10 bases, leaving 16 bases between them. Germline CDR1 and CDR2: SGHTA and FQGNSA. CDR3 DNA sequence: TGTGCCAGCAGTAAAGAACTAGCACGGGAGCAGTTCTTC. Its protein is CASSKELAREQFF.

The chain uses TRBV11-1 and TRBJ2-3; the D is unclear. CDR1 is SGHAT, CDR2 FQDESV, per germline (reference sequence). CDR3 length: 15 amino acids. V lost 2 bases, J lost 2 bases, and 11 bases lay in between. CDR3 residues: CASSLYVGLTDTQYF. CDR3 nucleotide sequence: TGTGCCAGCAGCTTATATGTGGGTCTCACAGATACGCAGTATTTT.

This chain connects TRBV6-2 or TRBV6-3 to TRBJ2-1, with D uncertain. The CDR3 covers 16 residues. Trimming took off 2 bases at V and 0 bases at J, with 11 bases between the two ends. CDR1 and CDR2 (germline): MNHEY, SVGEGT. The CDR3 here is CASSYPLTLSYNEQFF. CDR3 in DNA: TGTGCCAGCAGTTACCCCCTGACCCTCTCCTACAATGAGCAGTTCTTC.

This clone showed up just once. The CDR3, as DNA: TGTGCCAGCAGCCGCCGTCGGAGCGGGAGGGCCCTAGATGAGCAGTTCTTC. It translates to CASSRRRSGRALDEQFF. This chain uses TRBV3-1 (or the pseudogene TRBV3-2) with TRBJ2-1; 10 nucleotides match TRBD2. This CDR3 has 17 amino acids. Germline values: CDR1 LGHDT, CDR2 YNNKEL (reference sequence). V shed 4 bases and J 8 bases; nucleotides not matched to a gene: 14.

This clone was counted only a few times. This sequence joins TRBV6-4 and TRBJ2-2; 12 nucleotides align to TRBD2. CDR3 size: 15 residues. The germline CDR1 and CDR2 sequences are MRHNA and SNTAGT. J gave up 6 bases and V 4 bases, and 3 bases lay outside the gene matches. Here the CDR3 DNA reads TGTGCCAGCAGTGTGACTAGCGGGAGTGCCGGGGAGCTGTTTTTT. It encodes CASSVTSGSAGELFF.

V is TRBV4-2 and J is TRBJ1-2, with 8 bases fitting TRBD1. Germline trimming cut 2 bases from V and 4 bases from J; bases unmatched to any gene: 15. CDR1 LGHNA and CDR2 YNFKEQ come from the germline V gene. The CDR3 is made up of 18 amino acids. The CDR3 loop reads CASSQTNGQGGLGYGYTF. The CDR3 DNA follows: TGTGCCAGCAGCCAAACTAACGGACAGGGAGGGCTGGGCTATGGCTACACCTTC.

The chain has TRBV14 and TRBJ1-6; D uncertain. The CDR3 extends over 15 amino acids. Trimming removed 3 bases at V and 9 bases at J, with 15 bases between. Germline-derived CDR1 and CDR2 are SGHDN and FVKESK. CDR3 in amino acids: CASSQAAGPISPLHF. The CDR3 nucleotides read TGTGCCAGCAGCCAGGCTGCCGGACCGATTTCACCCCTCCACTTT. Based on the CDR3 plus reference TRBV14 and TRBJ1-6, the full variable domain is EAGVTQFPSHSVIEKGQTVTLRCDPISGHDNLYWYRRVMGKEIKFLLHFVKESKQDESGMPNNRFLAERTGGTYSTLKVQPAELEDSGVYFCASSQAAGPISPLHFGNGTRLTVT.

The chain recombines TRBV11-1 with TRBJ1-2; no firm D call. Deletions cut 5 bases from V and 4 bases from J, with 20 bases between. CDR1 and CDR2 (germline): SGHAT, FQDESV (reference sequence). CDR3 size: 16 residues. CDR3 coding DNA: TGTGCCAGCAGCAGAAGTGGAACAGATCCCTCCTATGGCTACACCTTC. As protein: CASSRSGTDPSYGYTF.